These 23 T cell receptor beta chains were sequenced from one sample in a study of blood T cell repertoires in COVID-19. Here immunoSEQ multiplex PCR was the method, and the copy in TCRdb shows in-frame clones only, minus some. The data contain 200,000 to 250,000 clones, over 75% of them singletons. The sample was peripheral blood. The receptors were gathered from an elderly man with acute or convalescent COVID-19.

This clone showed up just once. V gene TRBV3-1 (or the pseudogene TRBV3-2) combines with J gene TRBJ2-7; weak D call: TRBD2 (6 bases). The CDR3 is 14 amino acids. Deletions cut 1 base from V and 6 bases from J, with 13 bases between. Germline V gene data show CDR1 as LGHDT and CDR2 as YNNKEL (reference sequence). This CDR3 is CASSQALAGGEQYF. CDR3 sequence (DNA): TGTGCCAGCAGCCAAGCCCTTGCCGGGGGCGAGCAGTACTTC.

This clone was recorded a few times. The chain uses TRBV5-1 and TRBJ1-2, with D hard to call. The germline gives CDR1 SGHRS, CDR2 YFSETQ. V was pared by 4 bases and J by 2 bases, with 6 bases between. The CDR3 runs 12 residues. CDR3 DNA sequence: TGCGCCAGCAGCGCCGGGAACTATGGCTACACCTTC. It is translated as CASSAGNYGYTF.

The chain has TRBV5-1 and TRBJ2-5, with D tentatively TRBD1 (8 bases). V lost 4 bases and J 5 bases, leaving 12 bases between the germline ends. CDR1 is SGHRS, CDR2 YFSETQ, per germline. This CDR3 comprises 13 residues. The CDR3 DNA reads TGCGCCAGCAGCGCACAGGGGGGGGAGACCCAGTACTTC. Protein: CASSAQGGETQYF.

V gene TRBV7-2 combines with J gene TRBJ2-1; 11 positions agree with TRBD2. There are 12 residues in the CDR3. Germline V gene sequence: CDR1 SGHTA, CDR2 FQGNSA. The trim removed 3 bases at V and 15 bases at J, leaving 4 bases unmatched. In DNA, the CDR3 is TGTGCCAGCAGCTTTCGACTAGCGGGGTGGTTCTTC. Its translation is CASSFRLAGWFF.

The chain joins TRBV27 to TRBJ2-7; 7 bases match TRBD2. The CDR3 extends over 13 amino acids. The V segment lost 6 bases and the J segment 2 bases; nucleotides outside the gene matches: 4. Per germline, CDR1 MNHEY and CDR2 SMNVEV (reference sequence). As DNA, the CDR3 is TGTGCCAGCAGGGGGACTAACGCCTACGAGCAGTACTTC. Translation: CASRGTNAYEQYF.

The chain has TRBV4-1 and TRBJ2-3, with D possibly matching TRBD1 (5 bases). Germline lookup yields CDR1 MGHRA and CDR2 YSYEKL. The CDR3 sequence is 16 residues long. The germline V and J ends were trimmed by 3 bases and 1 base, with 14 bases remaining between them. DNA of the CDR3: TGCGCCAGCAGCCATACTACTCTAGGGGGCACAGATACGCAGTATTTT. Its protein is CASSHTTLGGTDTQYF.

The chain carries TRBV19 and TRBJ2-3, with TRBD1 matching 9 bases. V shed 6 bases and J 6 bases; nucleotides not matched to a gene: 13. The CDR3 loop spans 16 amino acids. The germline gives CDR1 LNHDA, CDR2 SQIVND (reference sequence). In DNA, the CDR3 is TGTGCCAGTAGAAGGAAGGCACAGGGGGCTCAGGATACGCAGTATTTT. This sequence encodes CASRRKAQGAQDTQYF.

The gene calls are TRBV4-3 and TRBJ2-5; 7 nucleotides match TRBD1. The CDR3 is made up of 17 amino acids. After removal of 0 bases from V and 4 bases from J, the junction contained 11 bases not matched to a gene. CDR1 and CDR2 (germline): LGHNA, YSLEER. CDR3 in amino acids: CASSQDYVGGAGETQYF. CDR3 bases: TGCGCCAGCAGCCAAGATTACGTAGGGGGCGCGGGAGAGACCCAGTACTTC.

The chain recombines TRBV3-1 (or the pseudogene TRBV3-2) with TRBJ2-7; 8 nucleotides align to TRBD2. The CDR3 covers 16 residues. The V gene end was trimmed by 2 bases and the J gene end by 2 bases; junction bases not matched to a gene: 8. Germline CDR1 and CDR2: LGHDT and YNNKEL (reference sequence). The chain's CDR3 is CASSQWPSGGTYEQYF. The CDR3 region has the DNA TGTGCCAGCAGCCAATGGCCGAGCGGGGGTACCTACGAGCAGTACTTC.

The CDR3: CASSSSGDRVYGYTF. The CDR3 coding sequence is TGTGCCAGCAGTTCCAGCGGGGACAGGGTTTATGGCTACACCTTC. The rearrangement links TRBV6-5 to TRBJ1-2; 9 nucleotides match TRBD1. CDR1 and CDR2 from the germline V gene are MNHEY and SVGAGI. V shed 4 bases, J shed 5 bases, and the junction held 8 bases outside the gene matches. The CDR3 loop spans 15 amino acids.

This chain uses TRBV15 with TRBJ2-5, with 7 nucleotides matching TRBD1. V shed 0 bases, J shed 4 bases, and the junction held 5 bases outside the gene matches. The CDR3 runs to 15 residues. Germline lookup yields CDR1 LNHNV and CDR2 YYDKDF (reference sequence). The CDR3 sequence: CATSRDQGGGETQYF. In nucleotides, the CDR3 is TGTGCCACCAGCAGAGATCAAGGGGGCGGAGAGACCCAGTACTTC. The full variable domain, rest sourced from reference TRBV15 and TRBJ2-5, is DAMVIQNPRYQVTQFGKPVTLSCSQTLNHNVMYWYQQKSSQAPKLLFHYYDKDFNNEADTPDNFQSRRPNTSFCFLDIRSPGLGDTAMYLCATSRDQGGGETQYFGPGTRLLVL.

The J gene is TRBJ2-7, the V gene TRBV19; 9 bases map to TRBD1. This CDR3 is built from 13 residues. CDR1 and CDR2 (germline): LNHDA, SQIVND (reference sequence). Unmatched junction bases numbered 2, after V lost 5 bases and J lost 3 bases. The CDR3 nucleotides are TGTGCCAGTAGTTTGACAGGGGGCTACGAGCAGTACGTC. It yields the protein CASSLTGGYEQYV.

This clone was observed a few times. The chain recombines TRBV11-3 with TRBJ2-5, with a weak D call TRBD2 (6 bases). V was pared by 1 base and J by 5 bases, with 14 bases between. Germline V gene lookup returns CDR1 SGHNT and CDR2 YENEEA. This CDR3 comprises 15 residues. The CDR3 here is CASSLGSGEAETQYF. The CDR3 DNA follows: TGTGCCAGCAGCTTAGGTAGCGGAGAGGCGGAGACCCAGTACTTC.

The gene calls are TRBV15 and TRBJ2-7, with D perhaps matching TRBD2 (5 bases). The germline CDR1 and CDR2 sequences are LNHNV and YYDKDF (reference sequence). V was trimmed by 1 base and J by 12 bases, leaving 19 bases between them. This CDR3 has 14 residues. DNA for the CDR3: TGTGCCACCAGCAGAGCAGCGGACGGCTCGTGGCCGTACTTC. It encodes CATSRAADGSWPYF.

The chain uses TRBV18 and TRBJ1-4; D might be TRBD1 (6 bases). V dropped 8 bases and J dropped 10 bases, with 23 bases sitting between them. The CDR3 totals 15 residues. Looked up from germline, CDR1 is KGHSH and CDR2 is LQKENI. The DNA of the CDR3 is TGTGCCAGCACACGGGGGGGCTCTGGATCGGGAAAACTGTTTTTT. It codes for CASTRGGSGSGKLFF.

This chain joins TRBV7-9 and TRBJ1-5, with D possibly being TRBD1 (5 bases). This CDR3 region has 11 residues. Trimming cost V 5 bases and J 10 bases, with 9 bases left between them. CDR1 and CDR2 (germline): SEHNR, FQNEAQ (reference sequence). CDR3 in DNA: TGTGCCAGCAGCCCCGGGGGTCCCCAGCATTTT. Protein: CASSPGGPQHF.

Here the CDR3 reads CASSPRDREVNNEQFF. The CDR3 bases are TGTGCCAGCAGTCCCCGGGACAGGGAGGTAAACAATGAGCAGTTCTTC. The chain combines TRBV28 with TRBJ2-1; 9 bases line up with TRBD1. Germline V gene data show CDR1 as MDHEN and CDR2 as SYDVKM. V was clipped by 5 bases and J by 5 bases; unmatched bases: 10. This CDR3 is built from 16 residues. Filled out from reference TRBV28 and TRBJ2-1, the complete variable domain reads DVKVTQSSRYLVKRTGEKVFLECVQDMDHENMFWYRQDPGLGLRLIYFSYDVKMKEKGDIPEGYSVSREKKERFSLILESASTNQTSMYLCASSPRDREVNNEQFFGPGTRLTVL.

The chain links TRBV28 to TRBJ2-7; TRBD2 aligns across 11 bases. The germline V gene has CDR1 MDHEN and CDR2 SYDVKM. With 4 bases clipped from V and 0 bases from J, the junction kept 5 bases outside the gene matches. This CDR3 is built from 16 residues. The CDR3 protein is CASSSAGTSGSYEQYF. CDR3 sequence (DNA): TGTGCCAGCAGTTCCGCCGGGACTAGCGGCTCCTACGAGCAGTACTTC.

This chain joins TRBV19 and TRBJ2-1, with TRBD2 matching over 16 bases. J gave up 8 bases and V 8 bases, and 18 bases lay outside the gene matches. The CDR3 covers 19 residues. CDR1 is LNHDA, CDR2 SQIVND, per germline (reference sequence). The CDR3 DNA follows: TGTGCCAGTGGTCGATCCGGGACTAGCGGGAGGGGCCCCTCGGATGAGCAGTTCTTC. It encodes CASGRSGTSGRGPSDEQFF.

In DNA form, the CDR3 reads TGTGCCAGCAGTCCTACCACGGAGTACGAGCAGTACGTC. Encoded protein: CASSPTTEYEQYV. The V and J genes are TRBV6-7 and TRBJ2-7; no clear D gene. TRBV6-7 is an open reading frame, and its role is uncertain. The CDR3 is made up of 13 amino acids. V dropped 5 bases and J dropped 4 bases, with 12 bases sitting between them.

The CDR3 DNA sequence: TGTGCCAGCAGCTTACTGAAACCAAGCGGGCGAAGCTACAATGAGCAGTTCTTC. Protein: CASSLLKPSGRSYNEQFF. The rearrangement links TRBV5-6 to TRBJ2-1; tentative D call: TRBD2 (6 bases). Germline V gives CDR1 SGHDT, CDR2 YYEEEE. The V and J ends lost 2 bases and 3 bases respectively, with 21 bases between them. CDR3 length equals 18 residues.

The rearrangement uses TRBV10-3 and TRBJ1-1; D unresolved. Germline V gene lookup returns CDR1 ENHRY and CDR2 SYGVKD. CDR3 length: 12 amino acids. With 6 bases removed from V and 6 bases from J, the gap between germline ends came to 11 bases. This CDR3 reads CAIRGGDAEAFF. The CDR3 coding sequence is TGTGCCATCAGGGGAGGAGACGCTGAAGCTTTCTTT.

The chain links TRBV27 to TRBJ1-5; no firm D call. V was shortened by 0 bases and J by 1 base, with 7 bases between the two germline ends. The CDR3 has 15 amino acids. In germline, CDR1 is MNHEY, CDR2 SMNVEV (reference sequence). Here the CDR3 DNA reads TGTGCCAGCAGTTTATCTGGGCAGAGCAATCAGCCCCAGCATTTT. Translation gives CASSLSGQSNQPQHF.